Shown below are 19 T cell receptor beta chains from a single sample sequenced in a study of PD-L1 blockade in urothelial cancer. Method: immunoSEQ multiplex PCR; TCRdb's copy keeps in-frame clones and lacks some. Of roughly 120,000 clones listed, about 89% are singletons. Described time point: peripheral blood 6 weeks after treatment start. Sequenced here: PBMCs, sampled around atezolizumab (anti-PD-L1) treatment. These receptors all come from a man in his fifties or sixties with urothelial cancer.

The chain employs TRBV15 and TRBJ1-1, with 9 bases aligning to TRBD1. CDR3 length: 15 residues. Germline CDR1 LNHNV, CDR2 YYDKDF (reference sequence). V trimming: 3 bases; J trimming: 0 bases; junction bases outside the gene matches: 2. The CDR3: CATSSWTGVNTEAFF. CDR3 DNA: TGTGCCACCAGCAGCTGGACAGGGGTGAACACTGAAGCTTTCTTT.

The table lists this clone with a few counts. The chain links TRBV4-1 to TRBJ1-5, with TRBD1 as a possible D gene (5 bases). The CDR3 consists of 15 residues. Germline CDR1 is MGHRA and CDR2 is YSYEKL. V lost 0 bases and J 9 bases, leaving 15 bases between the germline ends. The CDR3 sequence: CASSQDRVGTGPQHF. The CDR3 region has the DNA TGCGCCAGCAGCCAAGATAGGGTTGGCACAGGGCCCCAGCATTTT.

This clone was recorded once. The chain couples TRBV27 to TRBJ2-5, with 10 positions matching TRBD2. The CDR3 length is 16 residues. V lost 5 bases to trimming and J lost 5 bases; unmatched junction nucleotides: 11. The germline V gene has CDR1 MNHEY and CDR2 SMNVEV (reference sequence). The CDR3 region has the DNA TGTGCCAGCAGTCCCCGACTAGCGGGCAAGAGTGAGACCCAGTACTTC. This gives the protein CASSPRLAGKSETQYF.

J is TRBJ2-2 and V is TRBV7-3; 10 nucleotides align to TRBD2. This CDR3 has 17 amino acids. Per germline, CDR1 SGHTA and CDR2 FQGTGA. V lost 5 bases, J lost 2 bases, and 8 bases stayed unmatched. The chain's CDR3 is CASSQSLAGANTGELFF. The CDR3 DNA sequence: TGTGCCAGCAGCCAAAGTCTAGCGGGGGCCAACACCGGGGAGCTGTTTTTT.

This clone was detected only a few times. This chain joins TRBV6-5 and TRBJ1-2; D ambiguous. This CDR3 is built from 12 residues. CDR1 is MNHEY and CDR2 is SVGAGI in the germline V gene. V lost 6 bases to trimming and J lost 10 bases, with 15 bases between them. The CDR3 sequence: CASSPPAAYYTF. CDR3 DNA sequence: TGTGCCAGCAGCCCGCCTGCCGCCTACTACACCTTC.

The chain links TRBV28 to TRBJ2-3; 9 bases are shared with TRBD2. The CDR3 is made up of 15 amino acids. The V gene end was trimmed by 5 bases and the J gene end by 2 bases; junction bases not matched to a gene: 5. The germline V gene encodes CDR1 MDHEN and CDR2 SYDVKM. The CDR3: CASSTLAGLTDTQYF. For the CDR3, the DNA is TGTGCCAGCAGTACCCTAGCGGGGCTCACAGATACGCAGTATTTT. The entire variable domain, with the rest obtained from reference TRBV28 and TRBJ2-3, is as follows: DVKVTQSSRYLVKRTGEKVFLECVQDMDHENMFWYRQDPGLGLRLIYFSYDVKMKEKGDIPEGYSVSREKKERFSLILESASTNQTSMYLCASSTLAGLTDTQYFGPGTRLTVL.

CDR3 DNA: TGTGCCAGTAGTATCAGGGTGGGGACTGAAGCTTTCTTT. Its translation: CASSIRVGTEAFF. The rearrangement links TRBV19 to TRBJ1-1; D is possibly TRBD1 (5 bases). The CDR3 has 13 residues. Germline loops: CDR1 LNHDA, CDR2 SQIVND (reference sequence). V gave up 3 bases and J gave up 5 bases, with 10 bases separating them.

The chain is built from TRBV5-1 and TRBJ2-7; D is possibly TRBD2 (5 bases). Trimming cost V 5 bases and J 0 bases, with 12 bases left between them. Germline-derived CDR1 and CDR2 are SGHRS and YFSETQ. The CDR3 runs to 14 residues. The CDR3: CASRGEASSYEQYF. For the CDR3, the DNA is TGCGCCAGCAGGGGAGAGGCCAGCTCCTACGAGCAGTACTTC. Together with reference TRBV5-1 and TRBJ2-7, the CDR3 gives the full variable domain: KAGVTQTPRYLIKTRGQQVTLSCSPISGHRSVSWYQQTPGQGLQFLFEYFSETQRNKGNFPGRFSGRQFSNSRSEMNVSTLELGDSALYLCASRGEASSYEQYFGPGTRLTVT.

V usage is TRBV6-4 and J usage is TRBJ2-2, with 10 bases lining up with TRBD1. This CDR3 is 14 amino acids long. Germline values: CDR1 MRHNA, CDR2 SNTAGT. The ends lost 8 bases at V and 0 bases at J; junction bases unmatched: 0. The CDR3 sequence is CASGQGANTGELFF. Here the CDR3 DNA reads TGTGCCAGCGGACAGGGGGCGAACACCGGGGAGCTGTTTTTT.

The chain carries TRBV4-1 and TRBJ2-7; tentative D call: TRBD1 (5 bases). Trimming removed 4 bases from V and 3 bases from J, with 13 bases in between. Per germline, CDR1 MGHRA and CDR2 YSYEKL. CDR3 length: 14 amino acids. CDR3 sequence reads: CASSPTVYFYEQYF. CDR3 coding DNA: TGCGCCAGCAGCCCGACAGTTTACTTCTACGAGCAGTACTTC.

This clone is a singleton in its sample. The chain recombines TRBV19 with TRBJ1-4, with 9 bases fitting TRBD1. The J segment lost 5 bases and the V segment lost 5 bases, leaving 3 bases of the junction unmatched. The CDR3 covers 14 residues. The germline gives CDR1 LNHDA, CDR2 SQIVND (reference sequence). CDR3 sequence: CASSFGTGNEKLFF. The CDR3 bases are TGTGCCAGTAGTTTCGGGACAGGGAATGAAAAACTGTTTTTT. Variable domain in full (rest from reference TRBV19 and TRBJ1-4): DGGITQSPKYLFRKEGQNVTLSCEQNLNHDAMYWYRQDPGQGLRLIYYSQIVNDFQKGDIAEGYSVSREKKESFPLTVTSAQKNPTAFYLCASSFGTGNEKLFFGSGTQLSVL.

This chain uses TRBV9 with TRBJ2-7, with TRBD1 identical over 8 bases. J was trimmed by 6 bases and V by 5 bases; bases with no gene match: 10. The CDR3 runs to 14 residues. Germline V CDR1 and CDR2: SGDLS, YYNGEE. In DNA, the CDR3 is TGTGCCAGCAGTTATGGACAGGGTCCCTCCGAGCAGTACTTC. Residues: CASSYGQGPSEQYF.

The gene calls are TRBV27 and TRBJ1-5; maybe TRBD1 (6 bases). The CDR3 extends over 14 amino acids. Germline lookup yields CDR1 MNHEY and CDR2 SMNVEV (reference sequence). Trimming removed 1 base at V and 6 bases at J, with 10 bases between. DNA of the CDR3: TGTGCCAGCAGTTTATGGGCAGGGGTTCAGCCCCAGCATTTT. This encodes CASSLWAGVQPQHF.

Written as DNA, the CDR3 is TGTGCCAGCAGTGGACGGACAGGGACAAACTATGGCTACACCTTC. It encodes CASSGRTGTNYGYTF. This chain uses TRBV6-1 with TRBJ1-2, with 8 bases aligning to TRBD1. V was pared by 4 bases and J by 2 bases, with 6 bases of the junction left unmatched. Germline CDR1 is MNHNS and CDR2 is SASEGT. The CDR3 contains 15 residues.

The gene calls are TRBV9 and TRBJ2-1; D possibly corresponds to TRBD1 (6 bases). Deletions cut 3 bases from V and 7 bases from J, with 14 bases between. Germline CDR1 SGDLS, CDR2 YYNGEE. There are 14 residues in the CDR3. CDR3 coding DNA: TGTGCCAGCAGCGCCACAGGGTCTTCGAATGAGCAGTTCTTC. It is translated as CASSATGSSNEQFF.

The rearrangement joins TRBV10-2 to TRBJ2-2; 8 bases match TRBD1. CDR3 size: 14 residues. Germline V CDR1 and CDR2: WSHSY, SAAADI. V gave up 6 bases and J gave up 7 bases; unmatched junction bases: 7. The CDR3, as DNA: TGCGCCAGCAGGGAACAGGGGGATAACGGGGAGCTGTTTTTT. It specifies CASREQGDNGELFF.

The chain is built from TRBV18 and TRBJ2-1; 7 nucleotides align to TRBD1. The CDR3 has 16 amino acids. Germline V gene data show CDR1 as KGHSH and CDR2 as LQKENI. V dropped 3 bases and J dropped 7; count of bases not matched to a gene: 12. The CDR3 nucleotides read TGTGCCAGCTCACCGCCCAAGGGGGCGCAGGGGAATGAGCAGTTCTTC. Protein sequence: CASSPPKGAQGNEQFF.

This clone was recorded a few times. One junction end disagrees with the germline gene, perhaps due to a read error. The chain couples TRBV5-4 to TRBJ2-1, with TRBD2 matching 11 bases. The CDR3 covers 13 residues. Germline V gene data show CDR1 as SGHNT and CDR2 as YYREEE (reference sequence). The CDR3 DNA follows: TGTGCCAGCAGCTTAATGTATAGCGGGGGGGCTATCTTC. This gives the protein CASSLMYSGGAIF. The variable domain in full, with the rest retrieved from reference TRBV5-4 and TRBJ2-1, is ETGVTQSPTHLIKTRGQQVTLRCSSQSGHNTVSWYQQALGQGPQFIFQYYREEENGRGNFPPRFSGLQFPNYSSELNVNALELDDSALYLCASSLMYSGGAIFGPGTRLTVL.

The chain links TRBV6-1 to TRBJ2-1; the match to TRBD2 covers 9 bases. The CDR3 spans 15 residues. The ends lost 4 bases at V and 4 bases at J; junction bases unmatched: 5. The germline V gene has CDR1 MNHNS and CDR2 SASEGT. CDR3 nucleotides: TGTGCCAGCAGTGCGTCTAGCGGGGATTACAATGAGCAGTTCTTC. Its translation is CASSASSGDYNEQFF.